This TCR beta chain was sequenced during a study of human T cells and chemical hapten exposure. Time point given: patch test 1, 2 weeks after DPC sensitization. Regarding treatment: therapeutic diphenylcyclopropenone sensitization with weekly scalp DPC. Blood draws came before every patch-test application. The sample holds many counts of this clonotype. The V gene lost 0 bases and the J gene lost 4 bases, with 12 bases spanning the gap. The CDR3 consists of 15 residues. Germline assignment: CDR1 LGHNA and CDR2 YSLEER. How the authors handled the data: A typical sample had roughly 87,000 TCRs, with roughly 20,000 to 690,600 overall. TCRdb reanalysed the RACE reads using MiXCR and keeps one entry per CDR3 protein. What appears here as the V and J calls and clone size reflects TCRdb's work, not the paper's. The sample shows about 380,000 distinct CDR3 sequences, approximately 5% of them seen only once.

The V call is TRBV4-3, the J call TRBJ2-5; D assignment may be TRBD1 or TRBD2 (5 bases each). The TCR was taken from a woman in her fifties or sixties with alopecia areata. Some clones in this sample may be carry-over from other donors' samples. The sequencing here drew on whole blood, taken in connection with sensitization to the hapten diphenylcyclopropenone (DPC). CDR3 protein: CASSQDWGNSETQYF. The DNA for the CDR3 is TGCGCCAGCAGCCAAGATTGGGGGAATTCAGAGACCCAGTACTTC.